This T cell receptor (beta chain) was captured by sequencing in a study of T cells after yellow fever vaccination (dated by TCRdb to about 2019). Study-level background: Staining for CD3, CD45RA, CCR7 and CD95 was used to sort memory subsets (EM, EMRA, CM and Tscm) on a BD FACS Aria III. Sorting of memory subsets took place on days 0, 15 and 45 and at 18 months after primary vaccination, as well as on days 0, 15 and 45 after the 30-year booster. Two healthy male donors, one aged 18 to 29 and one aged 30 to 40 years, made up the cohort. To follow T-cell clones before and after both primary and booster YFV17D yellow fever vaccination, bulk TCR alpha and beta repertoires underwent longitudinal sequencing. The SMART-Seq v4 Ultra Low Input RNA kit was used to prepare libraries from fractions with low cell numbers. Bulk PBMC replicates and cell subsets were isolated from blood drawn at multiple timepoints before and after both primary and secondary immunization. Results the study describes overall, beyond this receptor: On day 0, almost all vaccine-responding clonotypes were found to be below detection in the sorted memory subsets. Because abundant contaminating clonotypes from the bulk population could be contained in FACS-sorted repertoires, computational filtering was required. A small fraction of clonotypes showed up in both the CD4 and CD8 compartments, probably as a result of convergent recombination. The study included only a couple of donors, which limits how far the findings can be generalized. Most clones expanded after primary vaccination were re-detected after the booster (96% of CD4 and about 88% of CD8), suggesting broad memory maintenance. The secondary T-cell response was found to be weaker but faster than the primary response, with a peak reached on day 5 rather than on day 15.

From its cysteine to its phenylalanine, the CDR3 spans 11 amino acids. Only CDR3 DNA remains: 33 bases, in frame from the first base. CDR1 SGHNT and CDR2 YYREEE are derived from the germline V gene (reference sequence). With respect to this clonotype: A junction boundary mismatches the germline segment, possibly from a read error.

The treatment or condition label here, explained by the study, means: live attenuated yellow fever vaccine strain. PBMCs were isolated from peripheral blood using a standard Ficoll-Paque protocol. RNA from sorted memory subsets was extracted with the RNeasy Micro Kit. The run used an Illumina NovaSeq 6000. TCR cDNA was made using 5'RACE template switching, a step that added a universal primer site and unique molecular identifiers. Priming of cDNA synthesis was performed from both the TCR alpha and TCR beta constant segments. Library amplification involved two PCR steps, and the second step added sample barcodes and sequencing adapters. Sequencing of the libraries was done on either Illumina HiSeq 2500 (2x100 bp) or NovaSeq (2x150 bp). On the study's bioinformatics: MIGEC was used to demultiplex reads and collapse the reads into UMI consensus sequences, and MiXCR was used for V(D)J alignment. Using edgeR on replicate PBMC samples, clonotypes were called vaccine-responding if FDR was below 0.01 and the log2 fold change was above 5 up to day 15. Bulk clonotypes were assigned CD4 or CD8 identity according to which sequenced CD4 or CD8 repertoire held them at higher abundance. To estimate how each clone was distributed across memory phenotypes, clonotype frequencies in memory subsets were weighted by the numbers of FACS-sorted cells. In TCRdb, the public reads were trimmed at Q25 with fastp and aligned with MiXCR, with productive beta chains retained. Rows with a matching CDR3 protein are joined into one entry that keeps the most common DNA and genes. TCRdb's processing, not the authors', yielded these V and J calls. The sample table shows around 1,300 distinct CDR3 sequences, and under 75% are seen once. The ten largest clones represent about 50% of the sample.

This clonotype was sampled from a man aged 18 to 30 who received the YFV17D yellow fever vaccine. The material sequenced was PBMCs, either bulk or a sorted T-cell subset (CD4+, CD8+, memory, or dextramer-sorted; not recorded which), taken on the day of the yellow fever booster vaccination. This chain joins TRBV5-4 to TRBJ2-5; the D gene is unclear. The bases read TGTGCCAGCAGCTTGATGGAGACTCAGTACTTC. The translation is CASSLMETQYF.